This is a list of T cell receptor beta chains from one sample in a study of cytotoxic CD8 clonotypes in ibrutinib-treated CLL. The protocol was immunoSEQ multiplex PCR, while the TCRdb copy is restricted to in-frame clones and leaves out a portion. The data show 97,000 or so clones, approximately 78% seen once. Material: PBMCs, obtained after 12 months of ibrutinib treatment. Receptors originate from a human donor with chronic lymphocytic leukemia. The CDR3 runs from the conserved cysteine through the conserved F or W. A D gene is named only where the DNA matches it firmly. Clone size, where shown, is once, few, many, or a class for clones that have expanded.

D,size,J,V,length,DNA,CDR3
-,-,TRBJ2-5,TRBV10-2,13,TGCGCCAGCGGTGCGTTGGCAGGGGAGACCCAGTACTTC,CASGALAGETQYF
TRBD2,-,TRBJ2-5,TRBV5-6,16,TGTGCCAGCAGCCCCACGTCCGGGGGGAGGGAAGAGACCCAGTACTTC,CASSPTSGGREETQYF
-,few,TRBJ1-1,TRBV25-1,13,TGTGCCAGCAGTGAGACAGTATACACTGAAGCTTTCTTT,CASSETVYTEAFF
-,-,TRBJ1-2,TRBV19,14,TGTGCCAGTAGCCGGGAGGGGGCTAACTATGGCTACACCTTC,CASSREGANYGYTF
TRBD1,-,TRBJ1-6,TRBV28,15,TGTGCCAGCAGTCCGGGGGGACAGGGTGATTCACCCCTCCACTTT,CASSPGGQGDSPLHF
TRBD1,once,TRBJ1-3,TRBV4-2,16,TGTGCCAGCAGCCAAAGGACAGGAGGGTCTGGAAACACCATATATTTT,CASSQRTGGSGNTIYF
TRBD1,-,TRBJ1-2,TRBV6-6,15,TGTGCCAGCAGTTTAAGGGGACAGAGTAACTATGGCTACACCTTC,CASSLRGQSNYGYTF
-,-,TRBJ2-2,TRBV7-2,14,TGTGCCAGCAGCCCCCTGGTTGGTGCCGGGGAGCTGTTTTTT,CASSPLVGAGELFF
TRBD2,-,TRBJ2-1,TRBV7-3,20,TGTGCCAGCAGCTCGAAACCGGGACTAGCGGGGCCAACACGAATCAATGAGCAGTTCTTC,CASSSKPGLAGPTRINEQFF
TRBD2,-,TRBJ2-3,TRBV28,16,TGTGCCAGCAGTTCCGTAGCGGGGGGGAACACAGATACGCAGTATTTT,CASSSVAGGNTDTQYF
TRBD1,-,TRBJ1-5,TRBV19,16,TGTGCCAGTAGGCCTTCGGGGACAGGGGGACATCAGCCCCAGCATTTT,CASRPSGTGGHQPQHF
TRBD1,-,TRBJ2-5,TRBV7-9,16,TGTGCCAGCAGCCTGGGGTCAGGGGGCTGGCAAGAGACCCAGTACTTC,CASSLGSGGWQETQYF
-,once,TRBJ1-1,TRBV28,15,TGTGCCAGCAGTCCCCCGTCGACAGACAACACTGAAGCTTTCTTT,CASSPPSTDNTEAFF
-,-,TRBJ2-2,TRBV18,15,TGTGCCAGCTCACCAAATGGAGGCGACACCGGGGAGCTGTTTTTT,CASSPNGGDTGELFF
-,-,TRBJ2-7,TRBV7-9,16,TGTGCCAGCAGCGCCGGACAACGTCTCACCTCCTACGAGCAGTACTTC,CASSAGQRLTSYEQYF
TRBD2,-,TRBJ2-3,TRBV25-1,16,TGTGCCAGCAGTGAAACCAGCGGGGGATACACAGATACGCAGTATTTT,CASSETSGGYTDTQYF
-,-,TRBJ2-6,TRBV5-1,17,TGCGCCAGCAGCTTACAGGGACCTTCCTCTGGGGCCAACGTCCTGACTTTC,CASSLQGPSSGANVLTF
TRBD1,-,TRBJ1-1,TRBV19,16,TGTGCCAGTAGTATAGAACCGGGACAGGGTGTCCATGAAGCTTTCTTT,CASSIEPGQGVHEAFF
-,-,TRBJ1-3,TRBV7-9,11,TGTGCCAGCAGGGGTTTTAACACCATATATTTT,CASRGFNTIYF
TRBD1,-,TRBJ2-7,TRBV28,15,TGTGCCAGCAATCCCCAGGGACAGACCACCTACGAGCAGTACTTC,CASNPQGQTTYEQYF
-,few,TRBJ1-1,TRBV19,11,TGTGCCACCCTGAAGAACACTGAAGCTTTCTTT,CATLKNTEAFF
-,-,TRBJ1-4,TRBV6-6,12,TGTGCCAGCGGGACTGGTAATGAAAAACTGTTTTTT,CASGTGNEKLFF
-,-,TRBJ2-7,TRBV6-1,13,TGTGCCAGCAGTGAAGGGACAGTGAACGAGCAGTACTTC,CASSEGTVNEQYF
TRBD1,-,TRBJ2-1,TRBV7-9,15,TGTGCCAGCAGCTCCCCCGGGACAGGGGGCGGTGAGCAGTTCTTC,CASSSPGTGGGEQFF
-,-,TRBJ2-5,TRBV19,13,TGTGCCAGTAGTATGGACTACCGAGAGACCCAGTACTTC,CASSMDYRETQYF
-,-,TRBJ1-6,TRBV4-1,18,TGCGCCAGCAGCCAAACCCCAGGTACGGGTGCGATGGATTCACCCCTCCACTTT,CASSQTPGTGAMDSPLHF
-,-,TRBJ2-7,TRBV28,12,TGTGCCAGCAGTTTACAGCCCTACGAGCAGTACTTC,CASSLQPYEQYF
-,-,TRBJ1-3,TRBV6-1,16,TGTGCCAGCAGTGACCTCACTAGGGGAAGTGGAAACACCATATATTTT,CASSDLTRGSGNTIYF
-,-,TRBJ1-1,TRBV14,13,TGTGCCAGCAGCCTAGGGACGCTTACTGAAGCTTTCTTT,CASSLGTLTEAFF
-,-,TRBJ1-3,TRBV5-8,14,TGTGCCAGCAGCTTGAGAGGCTCCGGAAACACCATATATTTT,CASSLRGSGNTIYF
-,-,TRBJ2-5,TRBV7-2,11,TGTGCCAGCAGCTACGGACAGACCCAGTACTTC,CASSYGQTQYF
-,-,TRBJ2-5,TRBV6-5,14,TGTGCCAGCATGAGGTACCGAGCCCAAGAGACCCAGTACTTC,CASMRYRAQETQYF
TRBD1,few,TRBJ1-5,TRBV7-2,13,TGTGCCAGCAGCCCGGACAGGACACAGCCCCAGCATTTT,CASSPDRTQPQHF
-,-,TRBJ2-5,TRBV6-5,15,TGTGCCAGCAGTTACGGCGGGGTGACACAAGAGACCCAGTACTTC,CASSYGGVTQETQYF
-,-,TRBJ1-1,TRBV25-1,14,TGTGCCAGCAGTGATCTCCAACCAAACACTGAAGCTTTCTTT,CASSDLQPNTEAFF
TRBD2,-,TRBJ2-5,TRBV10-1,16,TGCGCCAGCAGTGAGTCCGGCGGGGGGGCCGGGGAGACCCAGTACTTC,CASSESGGGAGETQYF
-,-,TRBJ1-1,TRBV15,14,TGTGCCACCCAATTCCAGCGGGGGAACACTGAAGCTTTCTTT,CATQFQRGNTEAFF
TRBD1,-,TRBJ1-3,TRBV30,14,TGTGCCTGGAGACCAACAGGGGGTGGAAACACCATATATTTT,CAWRPTGGGNTIYF
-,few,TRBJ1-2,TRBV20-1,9,TGCAGTGCGATTCCAGGCTACACCTTC,CSAIPGYTF
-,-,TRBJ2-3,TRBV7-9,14,TGTGCCAGCAGCTTAGCGCCAGGCACAGATACGCAGTATTTT,CASSLAPGTDTQYF
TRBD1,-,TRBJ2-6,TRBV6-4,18,TGTGCCAGCAGTGACTCCTGGGGACAGGGGACTGGGGCCAACGTCCTGACTTTC,CASSDSWGQGTGANVLTF